Below, 20 T cell receptor beta chains from the same sample are listed, as sequenced in a study of technical replicates of blood from several donors. Method: immunoSEQ multiplex PCR; TCRdb's copy keeps in-frame clones and lacks some. The sample gives roughly 81,000 clones, roughly 85% of which show up once; 4.8% is in the top ten. Sequencing was carried out using PBMCs. The receptors stem from a human donor in good health. Some clones in this sample may be carry-over from other donors' samples.

The genes are TRBV4-1 and TRBJ2-7; 8 positions agree with TRBD1. V lost 3 bases and J lost 2; bases outside the gene matches: 3. CDR1 and CDR2 (germline): MGHRA, YSYEKL. This CDR3 has 14 residues. The CDR3 DNA reads as TGCGCCAGCAGCCAGGACAGGGAAACCTACGAGCAGTACTTC. Translating gives CASSQDRETYEQYF.

This clone was counted a single time. This chain connects TRBV27 to TRBJ2-1; 8 nucleotides agree with TRBD2. Germline trimming cut 5 bases from V and 9 bases from J; bases unmatched to any gene: 9. CDR3 length: 14 amino acids. Germline lookup yields CDR1 MNHEY and CDR2 SMNVEV (reference sequence). This chain's CDR3 is CASSALSGVAEQFF. Here the CDR3 DNA reads TGTGCCAGCAGTGCTCTTAGCGGGGTGGCTGAGCAGTTCTTC.

This chain joins TRBV9 and TRBJ2-2; D unclear. From germline, CDR1 is SGDLS and CDR2 YYNGEE. Trimming cost V 2 bases and J 1 base, with 6 bases left between them. The CDR3 is made up of 14 amino acids. CDR3 sequence: CASSVAMNTGELFF. As DNA, the CDR3 is TGTGCCAGCAGCGTCGCTATGAACACCGGGGAGCTGTTTTTT.

In its sample, this clone was seen a few times. This rearrangement joins TRBV30 to TRBJ1-1; D perhaps matches TRBD1 (6 bases). Trimming removed 1 base from V and 11 bases from J, with 14 bases in between. The CDR3 spans 12 residues. The germline V gene has CDR1 GTSNPN and CDR2 SVGIG (reference sequence). CDR3 protein: CAWSEGGTRAFF. The CDR3 coding sequence is TGTGCCTGGAGTGAGGGGGGGACTCGGGCTTTCTTT.

The rearrangement links TRBV18 to TRBJ2-7; 11 positions agree with TRBD2. Trimming at V came to 3 bases and at J to 5 bases, leaving 12 bases not matched to a gene. The CDR3 sequence is 17 residues long. The germline V gene has CDR1 KGHSH and CDR2 LQKENI. The CDR3 is CASSPAGGLAEGHEQYF. In nucleotides, the CDR3 is TGTGCCAGCTCACCCGCCGGGGGACTAGCGGAGGGCCACGAGCAGTACTTC. The full variable domain, in which reference TRBV18 and TRBJ2-7 provide the parts outside the CDR3, is NAGVMQNPRHLVRRRGQEARLRCSPMKGHSHVYWYRQLPEEGLKFMVYLQKENIIDESGMPKERFSAEFPKEGPSILRIQQVVRGDSAAYFCASSPAGGLAEGHEQYFGPGTRLTVT.

The chain couples TRBV6-6 to TRBJ2-1; 9 bases agree with TRBD1. Per germline, CDR1 MNHNY and CDR2 SVGAGI (reference sequence). CDR3 length: 15 amino acids. Trimming cost V 7 bases and J 4 bases; bases outside gene matches: 8. The CDR3 region is CASKPTGTGYNEQFF. The CDR3 bases are TGTGCCAGCAAACCTACTGGGACAGGGTACAATGAGCAGTTCTTC.

This chain connects TRBV6-1 to TRBJ1-3; TRBD1 matches at 7 bases. Germline V gives CDR1 MNHNS, CDR2 SASEGT. The CDR3 is 16 amino acids. J gave up 3 bases and V 1 base, and 6 bases lay outside the gene matches. The CDR3 DNA reads as TGTGCCAGCAGTGAAGGGGGCAGGGGGTTTGGAAACACCATATATTTT. This sequence encodes CASSEGGRGFGNTIYF.

V and J are TRBV7-9 and TRBJ2-3, with TRBD1 as a possible D gene (6 bases). The length of the CDR3 is 18 residues. Germline CDR1 SEHNR, CDR2 FQNEAQ (reference sequence). Between the trimmed V and J ends, which lost 3 bases and 0 bases, there was a span of 19 bases. CDR3 protein: CASSLSPTGAISTDTQYF. Written as DNA, the CDR3 is TGTGCCAGCAGCTTGTCCCCGACAGGAGCAATTAGCACAGATACGCAGTATTTT.

The chain links TRBV4-1 to TRBJ1-1, with 7 positions matching TRBD1. This CDR3 is 14 amino acids long. CDR1 is MGHRA, CDR2 YSYEKL, per germline. With V trimmed by 4 bases and J by 1 base, 3 bases remained unmatched. In DNA form, the CDR3 reads TGCGCCAGCAGCCTCTGGACAGGGAACACTGAAGCTTTCTTT. It codes for CASSLWTGNTEAFF.

This clone was detected only a few times. The V gene is TRBV5-1, the J gene TRBJ1-1; 12 bases agree with TRBD1. This CDR3 contains 15 residues. The junction had 1 base not matched to a gene; V was cut back by 3 bases and J by 1 base. The germline gives CDR1 SGHRS, CDR2 YFSETQ. This CDR3 reads CASSWGQGANTEAFF. CDR3 bases: TGCGCCAGCAGCTGGGGACAGGGGGCGAACACTGAAGCTTTCTTT.

This sequence joins TRBV30 and TRBJ2-3; possible D gene TRBD2, 5 bases. V was clipped by 3 bases and J by 1 base, with 14 bases between them. CDR1 is GTSNPN and CDR2 is SVGIG in the germline V gene (reference sequence). There are 15 residues in the CDR3. The CDR3 reads CAWRVGIGGTDTQYF. CDR3 bases: TGTGCCTGGAGGGTGGGGATCGGGGGCACAGATACGCAGTATTTT.

The V gene is TRBV5-1, the J gene TRBJ2-3; 10 bases are a match to TRBD2. Germline CDR1 and CDR2: SGHRS and YFSETQ. V lost 1 base to trimming and J lost 3 bases; unmatched junction nucleotides: 2. CDR3 length: 15 amino acids. The CDR3 DNA reads TGCGCCAGCAGCTTGCAGCGGGAGGGGACAGATACGCAGTATTTT. It encodes CASSLQREGTDTQYF.

This clone appeared a few times. V is TRBV2 and J is TRBJ1-2; D gene uncertain. This CDR3 spans 12 amino acids. Germline assignment: CDR1 SNHLY and CDR2 FYNNEI. V shed 3 bases and J shed 12 bases, with 14 bases lying between them. CDR3: CASSDLFGGNTF. The DNA for the CDR3 is TGTGCCAGCAGTGATCTCTTCGGAGGGAACACCTTC.

The chain joins TRBV2 to TRBJ1-1; D is undetermined. CDR1 and CDR2 (germline): SNHLY, FYNNEI. This CDR3 has 14 residues. V dropped 4 bases and J dropped 2 bases, with 11 bases sitting between them. The CDR3 protein is CASSGLGGNTEAFF. The DNA for the CDR3 is TGTGCCAGCAGTGGGCTGGGAGGTAACACTGAAGCTTTCTTT.

The chain links TRBV4-2 to TRBJ1-3, with a weak D call TRBD1 (6 bases). The germline gives CDR1 LGHNA, CDR2 YNFKEQ. V was cut by 4 bases and J by 4 bases, with 14 bases left in between. This CDR3 spans 15 amino acids. The CDR3 DNA sequence: TGTGCCAGCAGCCGGTCAGGGGCGGACGGAAACACCATATATTTT. Protein sequence: CASSRSGADGNTIYF.

The chain combines TRBV6-4 with TRBJ2-5; 7 positions match TRBD2. The trim removed 3 bases at V and 5 bases at J, leaving 9 bases unmatched. The CDR3 spans 15 residues. Per germline, CDR1 MRHNA and CDR2 SNTAGT. The CDR3 DNA is TGTGCCAGCAGTGAATCTAGCGGAGGGGCGGAGACCCAGTACTTC. It translates to CASSESSGGAETQYF.

V is TRBV19 and J is TRBJ1-6; maybe TRBD1 (5 bases). The V gene's germline CDR1 is LNHDA and CDR2 SQIVND (reference sequence). This CDR3 spans 14 amino acids. V was trimmed by 3 bases and J by 10 bases, leaving 13 bases between them. The CDR3, as DNA: TGTGCCAGTAGTATTCCAGGGTTGGAATCACCCCTCCACTTT. Protein sequence: CASSIPGLESPLHF.

This clone has more than one count but fewer than ten. V gene TRBV2 combines with J gene TRBJ2-5; no definite D call. The germline V and J ends were trimmed by 8 bases and 3 bases, with 22 bases remaining between them. Germline CDR1 reads SNHLY; CDR2 reads FYNNEI. This CDR3 has 16 amino acids. CDR3 amino acids: CASGLRLVKYKETQYF. The CDR3 DNA is TGTGCCAGCGGTCTTCGATTAGTAAAATATAAAGAGACCCAGTACTTC.

This clone occurred once. The chain couples TRBV7-2 to TRBJ2-4, with a tentative D call TRBD2 (5 bases). Germline V gene sequence: CDR1 SGHTA, CDR2 FQGNSA. The V end lost 1 base, the J end lost 1 base, and 11 bases lay between the germline ends. The CDR3 is 16 amino acids. In DNA form, the CDR3 reads TGTGCCAGCAGCTTAGTCGGGGTACTGGCCAAAAACATTCAGTACTTC. Protein sequence: CASSLVGVLAKNIQYF. The full variable domain, its missing parts supplied by reference TRBV7-2 and TRBJ2-4, is GAGVSQSPSNKVTEKGKDVELRCDPISGHTALYWYRQSLGQGLEFLIYFQGNSAPDKSGLPSDRFSAERTGGSVSTLTIQRTQQEDSAVYLCASSLVGVLAKNIQYFGAGTRLSVL.

This rearrangement joins TRBV2 to TRBJ2-1; D gene ambiguous. The V end lost 7 bases, the J end lost 5 bases, and 12 bases lay between the germline ends. CDR1 is SNHLY and CDR2 is FYNNEI in the germline V gene. The CDR3 runs to 13 residues. The CDR3: CASNGPNNNEQFF. DNA for the CDR3: TGTGCCAGCAATGGGCCTAACAACAATGAGCAGTTCTTC. Full variable domain (outside the CDR3, taken from reference TRBV2 and TRBJ2-1): EPEVTQTPSHQVTQMGQEVILRCVPISNHLYFYWYRQILGQKVEFLVSFYNNEISEKSEIFDDQFSVERPDGSNFTLKIRSTKLEDSAMYFCASNGPNNNEQFFGPGTRLTVL.